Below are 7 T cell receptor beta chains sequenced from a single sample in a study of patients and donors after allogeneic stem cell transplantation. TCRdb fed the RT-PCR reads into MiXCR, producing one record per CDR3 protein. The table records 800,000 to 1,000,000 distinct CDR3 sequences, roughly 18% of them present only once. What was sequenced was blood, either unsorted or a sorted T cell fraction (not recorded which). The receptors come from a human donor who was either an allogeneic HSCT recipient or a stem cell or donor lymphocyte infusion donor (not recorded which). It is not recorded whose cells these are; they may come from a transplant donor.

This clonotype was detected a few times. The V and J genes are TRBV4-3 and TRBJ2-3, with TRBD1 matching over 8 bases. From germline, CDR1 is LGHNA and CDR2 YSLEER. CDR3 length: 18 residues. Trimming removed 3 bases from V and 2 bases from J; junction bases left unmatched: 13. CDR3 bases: TGCGCCAGCAGCCAGGCTAGAAAAGGACAGGGAGTCACAGATACGCAGTATTTT. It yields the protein CASSQARKGQGVTDTQYF.

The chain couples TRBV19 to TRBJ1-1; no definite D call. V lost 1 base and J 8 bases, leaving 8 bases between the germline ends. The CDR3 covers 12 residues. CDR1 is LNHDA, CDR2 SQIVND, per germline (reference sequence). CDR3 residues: CASSIGSKEAFF. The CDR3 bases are TGTGCCAGTAGTATAGGGTCAAAAGAAGCTTTCTTT.

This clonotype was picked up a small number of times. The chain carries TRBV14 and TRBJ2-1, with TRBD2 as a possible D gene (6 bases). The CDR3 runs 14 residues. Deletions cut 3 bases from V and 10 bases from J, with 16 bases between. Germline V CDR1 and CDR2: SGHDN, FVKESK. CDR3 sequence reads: CASSQTPTSTEQFF. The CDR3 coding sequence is TGTGCCAGCAGCCAGACCCCAACTAGCACCGAGCAGTTCTTC.

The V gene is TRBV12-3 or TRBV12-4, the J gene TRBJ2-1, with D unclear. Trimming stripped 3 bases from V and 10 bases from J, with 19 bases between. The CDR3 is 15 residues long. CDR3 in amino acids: CASSFLGPPFGEQFF. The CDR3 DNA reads TGTGCCAGCAGTTTCCTTGGTCCTCCGTTTGGGGAGCAGTTCTTC.

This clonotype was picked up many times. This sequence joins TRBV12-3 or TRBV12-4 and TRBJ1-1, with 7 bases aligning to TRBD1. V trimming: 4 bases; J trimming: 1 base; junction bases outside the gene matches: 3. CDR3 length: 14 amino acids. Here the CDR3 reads CASSSNRGNTEAFF. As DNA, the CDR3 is TGTGCCAGCAGTTCAAACAGGGGGAACACTGAAGCTTTCTTT.

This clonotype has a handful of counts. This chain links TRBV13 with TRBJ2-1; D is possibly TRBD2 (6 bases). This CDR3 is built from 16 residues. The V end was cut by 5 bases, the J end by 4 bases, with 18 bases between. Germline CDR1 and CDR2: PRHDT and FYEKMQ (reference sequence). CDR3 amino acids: CASSPPGEAAYNEQFF. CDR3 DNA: TGTGCCAGCAGCCCGCCGGGGGAAGCCGCTTACAATGAGCAGTTCTTC.

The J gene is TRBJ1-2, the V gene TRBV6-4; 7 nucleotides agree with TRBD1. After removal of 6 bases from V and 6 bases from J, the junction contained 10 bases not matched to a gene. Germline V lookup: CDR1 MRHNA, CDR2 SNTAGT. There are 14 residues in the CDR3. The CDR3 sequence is CASSDTGTENGYTF. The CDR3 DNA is TGTGCCAGCAGCGACACCGGGACAGAAAATGGCTACACCTTC.